This TCR beta chain is drawn from a study of T cell clones after liver transplantation. This clone has more than one count but fewer than ten. Per the germline V gene, CDR1 is MDHEN and CDR2 is SYDVKM. The CDR3 is 11 residues long. Trimming stripped 11 bases from V and 7 bases from J, with 14 bases between. Sorting of unstimulated PBMCs yielded separate CD3+CD4+ and CD3+CD8+ fractions. TCRdb's table, derived via immunoSEQ multiplex PCR, lists solely in-frame clones and lacks some. This sample carries 65,000 to 80,000 clones, around 78% of them seen once, and the ten largest clones take less than 3.5%.

The chain employs TRBV28 and TRBJ2-5; weak D call: TRBD1 (6 bases). The sequence was collected from a human patient who received a liver transplant. Some T cells may possibly be graft donor cells. This sample comprised CD4+ T cells from blood, obtained at the 22-month timepoint. CDR3 residues: CAASGAGTQYF. DNA for the CDR3: TGTGCCGCCTCAGGGGCTGGGACCCAGTACTTC.